This passage covers 7 T cell receptor beta chains from one sample sequenced in a study of blood T cells in healthy people across ages. The authors ran a second PCR of about 6 to 11 cycles using a sample-barcoded 5' primer and a J-beta primer mix. TCRdb independently ran MiXCR on the 5' RACE reads; one entry per CDR3 protein. The sample has about 970,000 distinct CDR3 sequences, roughly 51% seen once; the top ten hold about 21%. Sequencing used blood. The origin of the receptors is a woman in her sixties in good health.

The chain has TRBV14 and TRBJ2-5; the match to TRBD1 covers 11 bases. Germline V gene sequence: CDR1 SGHDN, CDR2 FVKESK. V lost 5 bases and J lost 5; bases outside the gene matches: 10. The CDR3 has 16 amino acids. CDR3: CASSVPGQGVRETQYF. The CDR3 bases are TGTGCCAGCAGCGTACCGGGACAGGGGGTTCGGGAGACCCAGTACTTC. The full variable domain, with the rest looked up from reference TRBV14 and TRBJ2-5, is EAGVTQFPSHSVIEKGQTVTLRCDPISGHDNLYWYRRVMGKEIKFLLHFVKESKQDESGMPNNRFLAERTGGTYSTLKVQPAELEDSGVYFCASSVPGQGVRETQYFGPGTRLLVL.

The chain uses TRBV15 and TRBJ2-7; 9 nucleotides match TRBD2. Trimming cost V 9 bases and J 6 bases; bases outside gene matches: 18. Looked up from germline, CDR1 is LNHNV and CDR2 is YYDKDF (reference sequence). The CDR3 covers 16 residues. CDR3 loop: CATSLGRTSVMSEQYF. CDR3 in DNA: TGTGCCACGTCGCTGGGAAGGACTAGCGTTATGAGCGAGCAGTACTTC.

This chain joins TRBV4-3 and TRBJ1-2, with a tentative D call TRBD1 (5 bases). V lost 3 bases, J lost 6 bases, and 11 bases lay in between. Germline CDR1 LGHNA, CDR2 YSLEER. This CDR3 is 13 amino acids long. As DNA, the CDR3 is TGCGCCAGCAGCCACCAGGGCACCCATGGCTACACCTTC. It is translated as CASSHQGTHGYTF.

This clonotype was observed a few times. The V gene is TRBV12-3 or TRBV12-4, the J gene TRBJ2-2; the D is unclear. CDR3 length equals 13 residues. The V and J ends lost 2 bases and 4 bases respectively, with 5 bases between them. CDR3 coding DNA: TGTGCCAGCAGTTTAACAGTCACCGGGGAGCTGTTTTTT. Its translation is CASSLTVTGELFF.

The V and J genes are TRBV27 and TRBJ2-7; possibly TRBD1 or TRBD2 for D (7 bases each). CDR3 length: 15 residues. CDR1 is MNHEY and CDR2 is SMNVEV in the germline V gene (reference sequence). Trimming took 4 bases from V and 3 from J, leaving 16 bases between them. This chain's CDR3 is CASSSQGGLDYEQYF. The CDR3, as DNA: TGTGCCAGCAGTTCCCAGGGGGGGCTGGACTACGAGCAGTACTTC.

CDR3 residues: CASSLAGAEKTQYF. In DNA, the CDR3 is TGTGCCAGCAGCTTAGCCGGGGCCGAAAAGACCCAGTACTTC. The chain uses TRBV7-2 and TRBJ2-5; D possibly matches TRBD1 or TRBD2 (5 bases each). V shed 0 bases and J shed 6 bases, with 11 bases lying between them. The germline V gene has CDR1 SGHTA and CDR2 FQGNSA. The CDR3 is 14 residues long.

Remarks on this clonotype: One end of the junction varies from germline; a read error may be responsible. This chain uses TRBV18 with TRBJ2-3; D perhaps matches TRBD1 (6 bases). Per the germline V gene, CDR1 is KGHSH and CDR2 is LQKENI. The CDR3 extends over 18 amino acids. The CDR3 is CASLPPLGHRLSTDTQYF. CDR3 bases: TGTGCCAGCTTACCACCGCTGGGACACCGGTTAAGCACAGATACGCAGTATTTT.